This T cell receptor (beta chain) was sequenced for a study of cytomegalovirus exposure and HLA in healthy donors. Regarding the study as a whole: V- and J-gene trimming in TCR beta was tied to a missense DCLRE1C variant by an analysis performed later. Most CMV-associated TCR beta chains were later found to appear HLA-restricted.

PCR amplification relied on 60 Vbeta primers (plus 13 Jbeta primers). The repertoire was sequenced with immunoSEQ multiplex PCR; TCRdb's copy has only in-frame clones and lacks some. The repertoire holds about 150,000 clones, with 60% to 85% as singletons. Turning to this clone: Its specificity is not known.

V was clipped by 2 bases and J by 7 bases; unmatched bases: 5. Germline V gene data show CDR1 as MRHNA and CDR2 as SNTAGT. The CDR3 has 14 residues. The receptor's source is a man aged 35 to 55 in good health and CMV-seropositive. Material for sequencing was PBMCs. This rearrangement joins TRBV6-4 to TRBJ2-1; 7 positions match TRBD2. The CDR3 loop is CASSDGDYPNEQFF. CDR3 sequence (DNA): TGTGCCAGCAGTGACGGGGACTACCCAAATGAGCAGTTCTTC.